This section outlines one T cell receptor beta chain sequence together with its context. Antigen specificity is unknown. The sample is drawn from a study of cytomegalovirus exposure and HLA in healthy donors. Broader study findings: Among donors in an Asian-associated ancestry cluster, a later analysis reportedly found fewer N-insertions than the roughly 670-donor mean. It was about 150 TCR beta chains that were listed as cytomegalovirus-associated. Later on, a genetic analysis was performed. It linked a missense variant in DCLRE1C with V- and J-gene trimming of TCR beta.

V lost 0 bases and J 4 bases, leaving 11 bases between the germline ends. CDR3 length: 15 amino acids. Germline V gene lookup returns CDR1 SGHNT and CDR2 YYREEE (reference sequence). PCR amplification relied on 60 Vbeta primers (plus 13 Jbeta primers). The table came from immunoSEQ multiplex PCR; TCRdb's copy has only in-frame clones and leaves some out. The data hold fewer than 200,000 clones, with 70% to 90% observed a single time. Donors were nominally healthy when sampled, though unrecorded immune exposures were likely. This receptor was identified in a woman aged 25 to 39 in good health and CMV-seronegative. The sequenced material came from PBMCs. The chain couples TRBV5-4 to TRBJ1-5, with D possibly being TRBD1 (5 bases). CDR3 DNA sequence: TGTGCCAGCAGCTTGGATGGCAGGGTGAATCAGCCCCAGCATTTT. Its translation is CASSLDGRVNQPQHF. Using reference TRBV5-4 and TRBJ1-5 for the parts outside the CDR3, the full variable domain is ETGVTQSPTHLIKTRGQQVTLRCSSQSGHNTVSWYQQALGQGPQFIFQYYREEENGRGNFPPRFSGLQFPNYSSELNVNALELDDSALYLCASSLDGRVNQPQHFGDGTRLSIL.